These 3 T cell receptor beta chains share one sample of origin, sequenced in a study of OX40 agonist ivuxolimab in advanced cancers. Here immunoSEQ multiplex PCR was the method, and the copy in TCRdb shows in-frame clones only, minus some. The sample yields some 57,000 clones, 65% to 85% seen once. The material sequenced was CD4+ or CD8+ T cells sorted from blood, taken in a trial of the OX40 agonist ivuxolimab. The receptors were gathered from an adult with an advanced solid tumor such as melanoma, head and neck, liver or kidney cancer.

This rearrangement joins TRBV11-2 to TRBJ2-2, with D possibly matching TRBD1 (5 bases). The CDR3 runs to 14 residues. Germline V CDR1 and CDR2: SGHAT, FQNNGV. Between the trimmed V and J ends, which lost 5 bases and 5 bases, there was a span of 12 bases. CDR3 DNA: TGTGCCAGCAGCCCTCTCAGGGAAACCGGGGAGCTGTTTTTT. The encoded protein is CASSPLRETGELFF.

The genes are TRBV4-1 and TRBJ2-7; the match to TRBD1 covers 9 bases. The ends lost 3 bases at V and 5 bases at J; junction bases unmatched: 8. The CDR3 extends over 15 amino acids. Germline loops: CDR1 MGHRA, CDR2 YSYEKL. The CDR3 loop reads CASSHLGTGQDEQYF. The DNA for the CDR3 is TGCGCCAGCAGCCATCTAGGGACAGGGCAGGACGAGCAGTACTTC.

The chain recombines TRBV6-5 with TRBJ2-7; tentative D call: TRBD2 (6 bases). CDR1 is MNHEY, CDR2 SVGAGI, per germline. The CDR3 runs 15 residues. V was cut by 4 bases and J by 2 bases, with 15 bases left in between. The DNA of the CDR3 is TGTGCCAGCAGTTGGGCGACTAGTCAACCCTACGAGCAGTACTTC. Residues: CASSWATSQPYEQYF.